The 22 T cell receptor beta chains below all came from one sample that was sequenced in a study of T cells expressing NK-cell markers. With the 5' RACE reads reprocessed, TCRdb shows one record per CDR3 protein and no DNA. This repertoire includes 500,000 to 700,000 distinct CDR3 sequences. The sequenced sample was blood T cells: a sorted CD56 or NKG2C T cell subset, CD4+ or CD8+ T cells, or bulk PBMC T cells (not recorded which). The receptors shown here come from a young man in good health.

The rearrangement links TRBV7-2 to TRBJ2-7; there is no DNA to check the TCRdb D call of TRBD2. The germline V gene has CDR1 SGHTA and CDR2 FQGNSA. The CDR3 totals 14 residues. The CDR3 reads CASSQSGRLGEQYF.

The chain combines TRBV3-1 with TRBJ2-5. This CDR3 contains 12 residues. The germline V gene has CDR1 LGHDT and CDR2 YNNKEL (reference sequence). CDR3 amino acids: CASSQLPLTQYF.

V gene TRBV20-1 combines with J gene TRBJ2-4; TCRdb outputs TRBD1, but without DNA this stays unchecked. The CDR3 contains 14 residues. Germline CDR1 reads DFQATT; CDR2 reads SNEGSKA (reference sequence). This CDR3 is CSAGAHGLANIQYF.

The chain couples TRBV7-9 to TRBJ1-1. The CDR3 loop spans 13 amino acids. Germline V gives CDR1 SEHNR, CDR2 FQNEAQ (reference sequence). CDR3 residues: CASSLVAGSEAFF.

This sequence joins TRBV11-1 and TRBJ1-1; the TCRdb D gene call, TRBD1, has no DNA to confirm it. Germline V gives CDR1 SGHAT, CDR2 FQDESV (reference sequence). The CDR3 covers 16 residues. CDR3 amino acids: CASSLDRAGMNTEAFF. Full variable domain (outside the CDR3, taken from reference TRBV11-1 and TRBJ1-1): EAEVAQSPRYKITEKSQAVAFWCDPISGHATLYWYRQILGQGPELLVQFQDESVVDDSQLPKDRFSAERLKGVDSTLKIQPAELGDSAMYLCASSLDRAGMNTEAFFGQGTRLTVV.

The genes are TRBV16 and TRBJ2-1. Per the germline V gene, CDR1 is KGHSY and CDR2 is FQNENV. The CDR3 is made up of 12 amino acids. This CDR3 reads CASSQTFNEQFF. Combining the CDR3 with reference TRBV16 and TRBJ2-1 gives the whole variable domain GEEVAQTPKHLVRGEGQKAKLYCAPIKGHSYVFWYQQVLKNEFKFLISFQNENVFDETGMPKERFSAKCLPNSPCSLEIQATKLEDSAVYFCASSQTFNEQFFGPGTRLTVL.

The CDR3 spells CASSAGLANEQFF. This sequence joins TRBV2 and TRBJ2-1; TCRdb designates TRBD2, a call that cannot be tested without DNA. Germline values: CDR1 SNHLY, CDR2 FYNNEI. The CDR3 sequence is 13 residues long.

The chain recombines TRBV12-3 or TRBV12-4 with TRBJ2-1; TCRdb reports TRBD1, a call that lacks DNA to check it against. CDR3 size: 20 residues. CDR3 residues: CASSPPVAGSGQSSYNEQFF.

The chain joins TRBV12-3 or TRBV12-4 to TRBJ2-1; TCRdb selects TRBD1, and the lack of DNA leaves this call unchecked. The CDR3 length is 12 residues. The CDR3 sequence is CASSLRGTERFF.

The CDR3 spells CASSGPGQYEKLFF. The rearrangement links TRBV12-3 or TRBV12-4 to TRBJ1-4; TCRdb outputs TRBD1, but without DNA this stays unchecked. This CDR3 is 14 amino acids long.

V usage is TRBV7-9 and J usage is TRBJ2-4; TCRdb reports TRBD1, a call that lacks DNA to check it against. The CDR3 contains 14 residues. Germline V CDR1 and CDR2: SEHNR, FQNEAQ (reference sequence). The CDR3 loop is CASSSDGGPHIQYF.

The gene calls are TRBV19 and TRBJ2-1. Per the germline V gene, CDR1 is LNHDA and CDR2 is SQIVND (reference sequence). The CDR3 runs to 12 residues. The chain's CDR3 is CASSIGHYEQFF.

This rearrangement joins TRBV6-1 to TRBJ1-5; lacking DNA, the TRBD1 call made by TCRdb goes unchecked. Germline CDR1 reads MNHNS; CDR2 reads SASEGT. The CDR3 loop spans 13 amino acids. CDR3: CASRISRGLPQHF.

The rearrangement links TRBV15 to TRBJ2-1; TCRdb proposes TRBD2, but this gene call is untestable without DNA. CDR3 length: 17 amino acids. Looked up from germline, CDR1 is LNHNV and CDR2 is YYDKDF (reference sequence). This CDR3 is CATRLAGGGISYNEQFF.

The V gene is TRBV5-8, the J gene TRBJ2-7. CDR3 length: 16 amino acids. The germline V gene encodes CDR1 SGHTS and CDR2 YDEGEE. This chain's CDR3 is CASSFTRRLRREEQYF.

The chain is built from TRBV20-1 and TRBJ2-3; TCRdb indicates TRBD2, and absent DNA this call remains unverified. The germline CDR1 and CDR2 sequences are DFQATT and SNEGSKA (reference sequence). The length of the CDR3 is 19 residues. The CDR3 sequence is CSAPAKGLAGIKSTDTQYF.

This chain connects TRBV5-1 to TRBJ2-2; there is no DNA to check the TCRdb D call of TRBD1. CDR1 is SGHRS, CDR2 YFSETQ, per germline. The CDR3 has 13 amino acids. CDR3 sequence: CASSGGGVGELFF.

The chain couples TRBV12-3 or TRBV12-4 to TRBJ1-1. The CDR3 is 13 residues long. The CDR3 loop is CASRFSSGTEAFF.

The chain couples TRBV5-1 to TRBJ1-2. CDR3 size: 13 residues. In germline, CDR1 is SGHRS, CDR2 YFSETQ. CDR3 region: CASSLSRDYGYTF. The full variable domain, with the rest looked up from reference TRBV5-1 and TRBJ1-2, is KAGVTQTPRYLIKTRGQQVTLSCSPISGHRSVSWYQQTPGQGLQFLFEYFSETQRNKGNFPGRFSGRQFSNSRSEMNVSTLELGDSALYLCASSLSRDYGYTFGSGTRLTVV.

J is TRBJ1-4 and V is TRBV30; TCRdb selects TRBD1, and the lack of DNA leaves this call unchecked. The CDR3 length is 13 residues. Germline CDR1 reads GTSNPN; CDR2 reads SVGIG (reference sequence). The CDR3 is CAWRHRGNEKLFF.

This chain links TRBV20-1 with TRBJ1-5; TCRdb lists TRBD1, though no DNA is available to test this call. The CDR3 length is 15 residues. Germline V gene data show CDR1 as DFQATT and CDR2 as SNEGSKA (reference sequence). The CDR3 loop is CSARGTGGWGQPQHF.

This sequence joins TRBV7-9 and TRBJ2-7; the TRBD1 assignment by TCRdb is unverifiable without DNA. Germline loops: CDR1 SEHNR, CDR2 FQNEAQ (reference sequence). The CDR3 has 16 amino acids. CDR3 loop: CASSASGQGIINEQYF.